This T cell receptor beta chain is from a study of blood T cells in healthy people across ages (dated by TCRdb to between 2014 and 2017). Regarding the research as a whole: In model experiments, template switching captured roughly one uniquely barcoded TCR beta cDNA molecule for every two T cells. The donors were split into four age groups: young (average 16 years), middle-aged (about 40), aged (62) and long-lived (more than 80). To avoid experimental bias, donors of different ages were distributed randomly across sequencing lanes. For two donors (one aged 18 to 30 and one aged 80 or older), the study analyzed two additional independent replicas of 1 million unique cDNA reads from the same blood draw. The study measured age-related changes in TCR beta repertoire diversity using deep sequencing normalized with unique cDNA molecular identifiers.

Findings and caveats that apply to the study as a whole: Because donor CMV infection status was unknown, age-related changes in expanded clonotypes were potentially confounded. Compared with the aged group, the long-lived group had more naive CD4+ T cells, fewer expanded clones and increased TCR diversity, suggesting age selection. Conclusive comparison of naive and antigen-experienced compartments was prevented by the profiling of bulk unsorted PBMCs. Observed TCR beta diversity per million T cells fell roughly linearly with age, and a significant reduction was already apparent by age roughly 40. Observed TCR beta diversity correlated strongly with the percentage of naive T cells measured by flow cytometry. Total diversity estimates from one million sequenced T cells were considered lower bounds and underestimates.

Library generation was performed with 5' RACE. A second about 7 to 12 cycle PCR used a sample-barcoded 5' primer and a J-beta primer mix. A template-switch 5' adaptor carrying 12 random nucleotides introduced a unique molecular identifier onto each TCR beta cDNA molecule. Each sample yielded at least 3 million CDR3-containing paired-end reads. All of the RNA was converted into first-strand cDNA using the Mint cDNA synthesis kit, with a TRBC-specific oligonucleotide serving as the primer. Following uracil-DNA glycosylase treatment, a first 18-cycle PCR with universal primers M1SS and BC2_uni_R was performed on all cDNA. As for the authors' bioinformatics: For normalization, 1 million high-quality reads were randomly selected from each sample, with every read carrying a distinct molecular identifier. Reads sharing molecular identifiers were discarded rather than binned into consensus sequences. MiTCR, set to a Q25 quality threshold and the strictest error-elimination algorithm, was used for CDR3 identification, clonotype clustering and error correction. A nonparametric unseen species model with Euler transformation was used to estimate lower-bound total TCR beta diversity. In TCRdb, the public reads were trimmed at Q25 with fastp and aligned with MiXCR, with productive beta chains retained. Rows are unified per CDR3 protein, each entry keeping the most common DNA and genes. The V and J calls, along with clone size, are taken from TCRdb and not from the paper's own processing. Counted in this sample were fewer than 2,000,000 distinct CDR3 sequences; about two fifths of them appeared once. 23% of the sample is in the top ten clones.

A remark on this clonotype: Its antigen target is currently unknown. No quality values exist for individual bases; no much larger clone is one base distant.

The approximately 40 donors, aged 6 to 90 years, were systemically healthy Caucasian individuals from Russia. Each donor gave around 9.8 milliliters of peripheral blood, collected into EDTA-treated Vacutainer tubes. Ficoll-Paque density-gradient centrifugation was used to isolate PBMCs, with at least 6 million obtained per sample. Trizol reagent was used to extract total RNA from PBMCs, with at least 5.5 micrograms per sample. For every donor, an aliquot of PBMCs went through flow cytometry to measure the percentages of naive CD45RAhigh/CD27high T cells. Deletion took 1 base off V and 2 bases off J, with a span of 11 bases between the germline ends. The CDR3 has 15 amino acids, counting the end cysteine and phenylalanine. Only CDR3 DNA remains: 45 bases, in frame from the first base. The germline V gene supplies CDR1 LGHNA and CDR2 YNFKEQ.

This clonotype was obtained from a human donor in good health. Here the chain combines TRBV4-2 and TRBJ1-2; the D gene is perhaps TRBD1, on 6 matching bases. The sample consisted of blood. The DNA sequence is TGTGCCAGCAGCCAAGGCCCAGGGGCCAACTATGGCTACACCTTC. Translated, it reads CASSQGPGANYGYTF.